The sequence of this TCR beta chain was determined in a study of T cell changes during pregnancy in multiple sclerosis. Only in-frame clones appear in the TCRdb table, and some are missing; sequencing was by immunoSEQ multiplex PCR. The table lists tens of thousands of clones, roughly nine tenths of them singletons. Germline CDR1 MDHEN, CDR2 SYDVKM. This CDR3 is 14 amino acids long. V was trimmed by 6 bases and J by 4 bases, leaving 12 bases between them. The TCR comes from a female donor with multiple sclerosis, enrolled in a pregnancy study. This chain links TRBV28 with TRBJ1-4, with D possibly matching TRBD1 (5 bases). The sample consisted of CD8+ T cells from peripheral blood mononuclear cells, taken in the second trimester of pregnancy. As DNA, the CDR3 is TGTGCCAGCAGGCCGGTTCAGGGTAATGAAAAACTGTTTTTT. Amino acids: CASRPVQGNEKLFF.